This is a list of T cell receptor beta chains from one sample in a study of blood T cells in healthy people across ages. TCRdb called the 5' RACE reads again in MiXCR, with one record for every CDR3 protein. The table lists hundreds of thousands of distinct CDR3 sequences, 58% of them singletons. Material: blood. Receptor source: a man aged 55-75 years in good health. CDR3s include the opening cysteine and the closing phenylalanine or tryptophan. The D gene is left open where the match is weak. Rows give clone size only sometimes, using once, few, many, or a class for an expanded clone.

D	V	size	J	DNA	CDR3
TRBD1	TRBV4-1	.	TRBJ2-3	TGCGCCAGCAGCCTCGGACAGGGGGGTTTAAAAGATACGCAGTATTTT	CASSLGQGGLKDTQYF
.	TRBV9	few	TRBJ2-1	TGTGCCAGCAGCGTGGACTACAGGGGGGGAGAGACCCAGTTCTTC	CASSVDYRGGETQFF
TRBD2	TRBV3-1	few	TRBJ2-5	TGTGCCAGCAGCCGTAGGTCACAGCGGGGGCCCCTGGAGACCCAGTACTTC	CASSRRSQRGPLETQYF
TRBD2	TRBV20-1	.	TRBJ2-5	TGCAGTGCATCACCGGGACTAGCGGGGGGTGGGGAGTACTTC	CSASPGLAGGGEYF
TRBD1	TRBV20-1	.	TRBJ2-4	TGCAGTGCTACTGGGGGGACAGGGGGAAGCATTTGGGCCAAAAACATTCAGTACTTC	CSATGGTGGSIWAKNIQYF
.	TRBV4-1	once	TRBJ1-6	TGCGCCAGCAGCCAAGATTCGACCGGTCTTTGGAATTCACCCCTCCACTTT	CASSQDSTGLWNSPLHF
.	TRBV21-1	.	TRBJ2-5	TGTGCCAGCAGCCCGACAGGGTTTGGGACCCAGTACTTC	CASSPTGFGTQYF
TRBD1	TRBV29-1	.	TRBJ2-5	TGCAGCGTCTCAAGGCAGGGGGCATTGGGGACCCAGTACTTC	CSVSRQGALGTQYF
TRBD1	TRBV3-1	many	TRBJ2-5	TGTGCCAGCAGCCAAGAAGGGGGACAGGGCTCGGGGGAGCAGTACTTC	CASSQEGGQGSGEQYF
.	TRBV20-1	.	TRBJ1-1	TGCAGTGCTAGAAAGGCCTGGACGGACACTGAAGCTTTCTTT	CSARKAWTDTEAFF
TRBD2	TRBV7-2	.	TRBJ2-1	TGTGCCAGCACCGAGACGGGGGGCTCCTACAATGAGCAGTTCTTC	CASTETGGSYNEQFF
TRBD1	TRBV25-1	.	TRBJ2-5	TGTGCCAGCAGTAGATCCGGGACAGGGGGCCGGGAGACCCAGTACTTC	CASSRSGTGGRETQYF
.	TRBV10-2	.	TRBJ2-1	TGCGCCAGCAGTGAGTCGCGGGCAGCCTACAATGAGCAGTTCTTC	CASSESRAAYNEQFF
TRBD1	TRBV6-2/TRBV6-3	once	TRBJ1-5	TGTGCCAGCAGTTGGCCGGGACAGGGGGCACAGCCCCAGCATTTT	CASSWPGQGAQPQHF
.	TRBV28	.	TRBJ1-4	TGTGCCAGCAGGGGAACTAATGAAAAACTGTTTTTT	CASRGTNEKLFF
TRBD1	TRBV20-1	.	TRBJ2-2	TGCAGTGCCTACAGGGGGGCGAACACCGGGGAGCTGTTTTTT	CSAYRGANTGELFF
TRBD1	TRBV12-3/TRBV12-4	few	TRBJ1-5	TGTGCCAGCAGGGCCGGGACAGACAATAGCAATCAGCCCCAGCATTTT	CASRAGTDNSNQPQHF
.	TRBV10-2	.	TRBJ1-2	TGCGCCAGCAGTGAACGCCGTCCCGGCAGCTATGGCTACACCTTC	CASSERRPGSYGYTF
.	TRBV15	.	TRBJ1-2	TGTGCCACCAGCAGAGTCGTTAACTATGGCTACACCTTC	CATSRVVNYGYTF
.	TRBV5-1	.	TRBJ2-3	TGCGCCAGCAGCTTGTCCGCAGACATCATCACAGATACGCAGTATTTT	CASSLSADIITDTQYF
.	TRBV11-2	.	TRBJ2-1	TGTGCCAGCAGCCTCAGGTTGAGGGACAATGAGCAGTTCTTC	CASSLRLRDNEQFF
.	TRBV4-2	.	TRBJ1-2	TGTGCCAGCAGCCAAGAGGGGACCCGGGATGGCTACACCTTC	CASSQEGTRDGYTF
TRBD1	TRBV7-9	.	TRBJ2-5	TGTGCCAGCAGCCGCGTTGGGACAGGGGCTTCGAAAGAGACCCAGTACTTC	CASSRVGTGASKETQYF
.	TRBV20-1	many	TRBJ1-2	TGCAGCCCTAGGGTAGACTCCGCAGGTGGCTACACCTTC	CSPRVDSAGGYTF
.	TRBV11-2	.	TRBJ2-7	TGTGCCAGCAGCGGTGGGCCGGACAGCCTTTCCTACGAGCAGTACTTC	CASSGGPDSLSYEQYF
.	TRBV5-1	.	TRBJ1-6	TGCGCCAGCAGCCCTAACTCCTATAATTCACCCCTCCACTTT	CASSPNSYNSPLHF
TRBD1	TRBV29-1	few	TRBJ2-7	TGCAGCGTAAGGGCCCGGGACAGGGCACTCTACGAGCAGTACTTC	CSVRARDRALYEQYF
TRBD1	TRBV5-1	many	TRBJ1-1	TGCGCCAGCAGCCCCTACCGGGACAGGGAGTTGGTCACTGAAGCTTTCTTT	CASSPYRDRELVTEAFF
TRBD1	TRBV2	.	TRBJ1-1	TGTGCCAGCAGTGTACAGGGGACCCGCGACACTGAAGCTTTCTTT	CASSVQGTRDTEAFF
TRBD2	TRBV20-1	.	TRBJ2-1	TGCAGTGCCGAAAAGCGGGGGAATGAGCAGTTCTTC	CSAEKRGNEQFF
.	TRBV11-2	.	TRBJ2-7	TGTGCCAGCAGCTTAGATAGGCAGGCATCCTACGAGCAGTACTTC	CASSLDRQASYEQYF
.	TRBV20-1	.	TRBJ2-5	TGCAGTGCTGATCAAATGCCCCAAGAGACCCAGTACTTC	CSADQMPQETQYF
TRBD1	TRBV7-2	few	TRBJ1-2	TGTGCCAGCAGCTCCCTCGGACAGGGGTTCTATGGCTACACCTTC	CASSSLGQGFYGYTF
.	TRBV20-1	.	TRBJ2-5	TGCAGTGCTAGTACAGGGCGAGAGACCCAGTACTTC	CSASTGRETQYF
.	TRBV5-1	.	TRBJ1-1	TGCGCCAGCAGCTATTCGGGACCGCCGGCTGAAGCTTTCTTT	CASSYSGPPAEAFF
TRBD1	TRBV28	few	TRBJ2-7	TGTGCCAGCAGCGGACAGGACTACGAGCAGTACTTC	CASSGQDYEQYF
TRBD2	TRBV14	.	TRBJ2-6	TGTGCCAGCAGCCCCTGGCCGACTAGCGGGGGGCCTGGAATCTCTGGGGCCAACGTCCTGACTTTC	CASSPWPTSGGPGISGANVLTF
.	TRBV5-1	.	TRBJ2-5	TGCGCCAGCAGCTTCCTTATGGCGAGTGAGCAGTACTTC	CASSFLMASEQYF
TRBD2	TRBV3-1	.	TRBJ2-1	TGTGCCAGCAGCCCCAGCGGGAGCCCGGGGAATGAGCAGTTCTTC	CASSPSGSPGNEQFF
TRBD2	TRBV27	.	TRBJ2-5	TGTGCCAGCAGTCTAACTATCCCGAGACTAGCGGGGGCAGGGGAGACCCAGTACTTC	CASSLTIPRLAGAGETQYF
TRBD1	TRBV28	.	TRBJ2-1	TGTGCCAGCAGTCCAGGACAGGCCCGCTCCTACAATGAGCAGTTCTTC	CASSPGQARSYNEQFF
.	TRBV7-2	.	TRBJ2-3	TGTGCCAGCAGCTTACGGGCGGGGGCGAACACAGATACGCAGTATTTT	CASSLRAGANTDTQYF
.	TRBV6-5	few	TRBJ1-4	TGTGCCAGCAGTGCGACTAATGAAAAACTGTTTTTT	CASSATNEKLFF
.	TRBV6-1	.	TRBJ2-3	TGTGCCAGCGGACAGGACGAGGGAGGAGTACTATACGGCCCTCAGTATTTT	CASGQDEGGVLYGPQYF
.	TRBV20-1	few	TRBJ2-7	TGCAGTGCTAGAGCCCGCCGGGACATCTCCTACGAGCAGTACTTC	CSARARRDISYEQYF
.	TRBV9	.	TRBJ2-7	TGTGCCAGCAGCGCGGGACCCATCTCCTACGAGCAGTACTTC	CASSAGPISYEQYF
TRBD1	TRBV20-1	.	TRBJ2-7	TGCAGCGGGACAGGGGTTACGTCCTACGAGCAGTACTTC	CSGTGVTSYEQYF
.	TRBV21-1	.	TRBJ2-7	TGTGCCAGCAGCAAAGTCAAACAGACGCTCTTGGATTTGAAGCAGTACTTC	CASSKVKQTLLDLKQYF
.	TRBV7-2	few	TRBJ2-5	TGTGCCAGCAGTCGAAACGGGGCCCAGGAGACCCAGTACTTC	CASSRNGAQETQYF
.	TRBV20-1	.	TRBJ2-5	TGCAGTGCACCCCGGGGGCACAAGCCGGACGGGCAGTACTTC	CSAPRGHKPDGQYF
TRBD2	TRBV5-1	few	TRBJ2-2	TGCGCCAGCAGCAAAGGACTAGCGGGGGGGCAGTCCCCGCAGAACACCGGGGAGCTGTTTTTT	CASSKGLAGGQSPQNTGELFF
.	TRBV20-1	.	TRBJ2-1	TGCAGTGGAAGAGAAGTGGGCTCCTACAATGAGCAGTTCTTC	CSGREVGSYNEQFF
.	TRBV2	few	TRBJ2-5	TGTGCCAGCAGTGGTACGGCCCAGTACTTC	CASSGTAQYF
TRBD1	TRBV6-1	few	TRBJ1-6	TGTGCCACCCGTGGGACAGTCGATTCACCCCTCCACTTT	CATRGTVDSPLHF
.	TRBV4-1	.	TRBJ2-7	TGCGCCAGCAGCCCGTTTTTACCTATCTACGAGCAGTACTTC	CASSPFLPIYEQYF
.	TRBV5-1	few	TRBJ2-7	TGCGCCAGCAGCTTGGAAGGTTACCCTCCCTACGAGCAGTACTTC	CASSLEGYPPYEQYF
.	TRBV4-2	.	TRBJ1-1	TGTGCCAGCAGCCAAAGAACAGGAGACACTGAAGCTTTCTTT	CASSQRTGDTEAFF
.	TRBV2	many	TRBJ1-1	TGTGCCAGCAGCGACCAATTGAGCACTGAAGCTTTCTTT	CASSDQLSTEAFF